Many counts were recorded for the clone carrying this TCR beta chain. The antigen is unknown. The sample originates from a study of T cells in Graves' hyperthyroidism and ophthalmopathy. The CDR3 contains 13 residues. V gave up 0 bases and J gave up 0 bases, with 6 bases separating them. CDR1 GTSNPN and CDR2 SVGIG come from the germline V gene (reference sequence). General study points: Most thyroid clonotypes that were expanded above 0.001 also turned up in blood.

Exclusion criteria comprised uncontrolled infection, other autoimmune disease, pregnancy or lactation. RNA transcripts were the template for amplifying TCR beta CDR3 regions. An initial round of RT-PCR targeting the TCR CDR3 relied on the HTBI primer set. TCRdb reanalysed the multiplex PCR reads using MiXCR and keeps one entry per CDR3 protein. The data contain about 520,000 distinct CDR3 sequences, 20% of them singletons. The TCR sequence derives from a man in his late teens or twenties with Graves' hyperthyroidism. The rearrangement links TRBV30 to TRBJ2-7, with D possibly called TRBD1 or TRBD2 (5 bases each). Sequenced input: blood. The CDR3 bases are TGTGCCTGGAGTGTCGGGACCTCCTACGAGCAGTACTTC. The encoded protein is CAWSVGTSYEQYF.